The 20 T cell receptor beta chains below all came from one sample that was sequenced in a study of molecular identifiers for immune sequencing clone quantification. TCRdb reanalysed the PCR reads using MiXCR and keeps one entry per CDR3 protein. This sample carries about 640,000 distinct CDR3 sequences, approximately 20% of them seen once, and the ten largest clones take 0.75% to 0.95%. The sample comprised naive CD8+ T cells from blood, with Jurkat cell RNA spiked in. Subset meaning: FACS-sorted CD8+CD4-CCR7+CD45RA+ naive T cells. The source is a human donor in good health. Some libraries in this study had Jurkat cell RNA spiked in.

In this sample, this clonotype turned up many times. The rearrangement joins TRBV7-9 to TRBJ2-1; TRBD1 agrees at 7 bases. In germline, CDR1 is SEHNR, CDR2 FQNEAQ (reference sequence). The CDR3 has 15 amino acids. V was clipped by 2 bases and J by 6 bases; unmatched bases: 7. The CDR3 sequence: CASSLKGALGNEQFF. The CDR3 coding sequence is TGTGCCAGCAGCTTAAAGGGGGCGCTCGGCAATGAGCAGTTCTTC.

The rearrangement joins TRBV2 to TRBJ2-1, with 7 bases lining up with TRBD1. Trimming removed 4 bases from V and 1 base from J; junction bases left unmatched: 16. The CDR3 consists of 19 residues. Germline CDR1 is SNHLY and CDR2 is FYNNEI. CDR3 nucleotides: TGTGCCAGCAGTGGGGGGACAGACCCCAGTATTCGATCCTACAATGAGCAGTTCTTC. This gives the protein CASSGGTDPSIRSYNEQFF.

The chain is built from TRBV23-1 and TRBJ2-1; tentative D call: TRBD1 (6 bases). TRBV23-1 is flagged as an ORF with uncertain function. The CDR3 contains 17 residues. V lost 1 base to trimming and J lost 2 bases, with 15 bases between them. Written as DNA, the CDR3 is TGCGCCAGCAGTCAATGGCCTCCAGGGGCCCCCTACAATGAGCAGTTCTTC. Translation gives CASSQWPPGAPYNEQFF.

The chain has TRBV13 and TRBJ2-2; no firm D call. Germline V gene sequence: CDR1 PRHDT, CDR2 FYEKMQ (reference sequence). The length of the CDR3 is 12 residues. V lost 8 bases, J lost 6 bases, and 10 bases lay in between. The CDR3 nucleotides are TGTGCCAGCGGCCGATACGCCGGGGAGCTGTTTTTT. This codes for CASGRYAGELFF. The full variable domain, its missing parts supplied by reference TRBV13 and TRBJ2-2, is AAGVIQSPRHLIKEKRETATLKCYPIPRHDTVYWYQQGPGQDPQFLISFYEKMQSDKGSIPDRFSAQQFSDYHSELNMSSLELGDSALYFCASGRYAGELFFGEGSRLTVL.

Concerning this clonotype: This may be a read error: a much more frequent sequence differs by one nucleotide. The chain has TRBV4-1 and TRBJ2-7; D might be TRBD1 or TRBD2, each matching 6 bases. CDR1 and CDR2 (germline): MGHRA, YSYEKL. V was shortened by 3 bases and J by 3 bases, with 12 bases between the two germline ends. This CDR3 has 14 residues. The CDR3 spells CASSHTGRIYEQYF. CDR3 DNA: TGCGCCAGCAGCCATACAGGGAGGATCTACGAGCAGTACTTC.

Ten or more counts support this clonotype. This chain uses TRBV13 with TRBJ2-7; 9 bases are a match to TRBD2. The junction had 7 bases not matched to a gene; V was cut back by 5 bases and J by 2 bases. The CDR3 loop spans 15 amino acids. Germline CDR1 PRHDT, CDR2 FYEKMQ (reference sequence). Here the CDR3 reads CASSPGLAPTYEQYF. CDR3 coding DNA: TGTGCCAGCAGCCCCGGACTAGCGCCAACCTACGAGCAGTACTTC.

There are many counts of this clonotype. The chain combines TRBV20-1 with TRBJ2-3; tentatively, D is TRBD2 (5 bases). The CDR3 spans 16 residues. Trimming shortened V by 0 bases and J by 2 bases, and 15 bases separated the two germline ends. Per the germline V gene, CDR1 is DFQATT and CDR2 is SNEGSKA (reference sequence). DNA for the CDR3: TGCAGTGCTAGAGACCACCTCAGCGGCACCACAGATACGCAGTATTTT. Translated: CSARDHLSGTTDTQYF.

This clonotype has more than one count but fewer than ten. This rearrangement joins TRBV19 to TRBJ2-1; D is possibly TRBD2 (6 bases). Germline assignment: CDR1 LNHDA and CDR2 SQIVND (reference sequence). V lost 5 bases to trimming and J lost 7 bases, with 21 bases between them. The CDR3 covers 16 residues. The CDR3, as DNA: TGTGCCAGTAGTCCCGACCCTCCGGGACTGAAGAATGAGCAGTTCTTC. It translates to CASSPDPPGLKNEQFF.

This clonotype appeared many times. The V call is TRBV28, the J call TRBJ2-7; D uncertain. This CDR3 is built from 13 residues. V lost 3 bases and J lost 3, with 9 bases in between. Germline CDR1 and CDR2: MDHEN and SYDVKM. The CDR3 region is CASSFGENYEQYF. CDR3 in DNA: TGTGCCAGCAGTTTTGGGGAAAACTACGAGCAGTACTTC.

Concerning this clonotype: A read error is possible here, since a much larger clone lies one base away. V usage is TRBV25-1 and J usage is TRBJ2-7, with TRBD1 identical over 7 bases. This CDR3 has 13 amino acids. The germline CDR1 and CDR2 sequences are MGHDK and SYGVNS. In DNA, the CDR3 is TGTGCCAGCAGTCCAGGGGGATACTACGGGCAGTACTTC. Translating it yields CASSPGGYYGQYF.

The chain combines TRBV30 with TRBJ2-3, with no clear D. The CDR3 length is 15 residues. Germline lookup yields CDR1 GTSNPN and CDR2 SVGIG (reference sequence). The V gene lost 0 bases and the J gene lost 0 bases, with 10 bases spanning the gap. DNA of the CDR3: TGTGCCTGGAGTGTTGGGGTTTCTAGCACAGATACGCAGTATTTT. Translated, it gives CAWSVGVSSTDTQYF.

This clonotype has ten or more counts. J is TRBJ2-6 and V is TRBV7-9; D gene uncertain. Germline lookup yields CDR1 SEHNR and CDR2 FQNEAQ (reference sequence). CDR3 length: 17 residues. Trimming cost V 2 bases and J 0 bases, with 11 bases left between them. CDR3 bases: TGTGCCAGCAGCTTACCCATCACTGACTCTGGGGCCAACGTCCTGACTTTC. Translation gives CASSLPITDSGANVLTF.

This clonotype was picked up many times. The chain employs TRBV7-6 and TRBJ2-2; tentatively, D is TRBD1 (6 bases). There are 14 residues in the CDR3. V lost 0 bases and J lost 6, with 8 bases in between. Germline-derived CDR1 and CDR2 are SGHVS and FNYEAQ. CDR3 in amino acids: CASSLAPGAGELFF. Written as DNA, the CDR3 is TGTGCCAGCAGCTTAGCGCCAGGGGCCGGGGAGCTGTTTTTT.

This clonotype was seen a few times. This chain links TRBV6-5 with TRBJ2-5; tentatively, D is TRBD2 (6 bases). The CDR3 consists of 16 residues. Germline V gives CDR1 MNHEY, CDR2 SVGAGI. Trimming shortened V by 2 bases and J by 2 bases, and 15 bases separated the two germline ends. The CDR3 loop reads CASSYGFGGVQETQYF. In DNA, the CDR3 is TGTGCCAGCAGTTACGGGTTCGGGGGAGTACAAGAGACCCAGTACTTC.

Only a few counts were recorded for this clonotype. J is TRBJ2-7 and V is TRBV7-9; maybe TRBD1 (6 bases). V dropped 4 bases and J dropped 2 bases, with 18 bases sitting between them. The germline CDR1 and CDR2 sequences are SEHNR and FQNEAQ (reference sequence). This CDR3 region has 16 residues. CDR3 residues: CASSSVGAGDTYEQYF. CDR3 DNA sequence: TGTGCCAGCAGCTCCGTTGGGGCAGGGGATACCTACGAGCAGTACTTC.

The chain is built from TRBV27 and TRBJ1-5; no definite D call. V lost 1 base to trimming and J lost 3 bases, with 13 bases between them. This CDR3 comprises 16 residues. The germline gives CDR1 MNHEY, CDR2 SMNVEV (reference sequence). CDR3 coding DNA: TGTGCCAGCAGTTTATACGGGGAACGATACAATCAGCCCCAGCATTTT. Protein: CASSLYGERYNQPQHF.

A few counts support this clonotype. The chain is built from TRBV29-1 and TRBJ2-2; TRBD1 might be the D (6 bases). The CDR3 has 16 residues. Trimming pared 1 base from V and 0 bases from J, leaving 12 bases between. Germline CDR1 is SQVTM and CDR2 is ANQGSEA. CDR3 in amino acids: CSVEVMQGTNTGELFF. For the CDR3, the DNA is TGCAGCGTTGAAGTCATGCAGGGGACGAACACCGGGGAGCTGTTTTTT.

On this clonotype: A read error may be the cause here, since a much bigger clone is one base away. This rearrangement joins TRBV5-1 to TRBJ2-7; D gene uncertain. CDR1 SGHRS and CDR2 YFSETQ come from the germline V gene. This CDR3 comprises 12 residues. In DNA, the CDR3 is TGCGCCAGCGGCTTTAACTGGGACGAGCAGTACTTC. Its protein is CASGFNWDEQYF.

This clonotype has a handful of counts. The genes are TRBV24-1 and TRBJ2-3, with D possibly called TRBD1 or TRBD2 (5 bases each). Germline values: CDR1 KGHDR, CDR2 SFDVKD. The CDR3 length is 14 residues. With 1 base removed from V and 2 bases from J, the gap between germline ends came to 6 bases. The CDR3 DNA is TGTGCCACCAGTGATTTCGGGACCACAGATACGCAGTATTTT. Translated: CATSDFGTTDTQYF.

This clonotype appeared a few times. V and J are TRBV20-1 and TRBJ2-1, with 9 positions matching TRBD2. Trimming removed 5 bases from V and 8 bases from J; junction bases left unmatched: 10. This CDR3 is 14 amino acids long. Germline lookup yields CDR1 DFQATT and CDR2 SNEGSKA (reference sequence). This CDR3 is CSASSGTSIDEQFF. For the CDR3, the DNA is TGCAGTGCTTCTTCCGGGACTAGCATAGATGAGCAGTTCTTC.